The clone carrying this TCR beta chain was picked up one time. This sample was included in a study of cytomegalovirus exposure and HLA in healthy donors. Using immunoSEQ multiplex PCR, the repertoire was profiled, and TCRdb retains in-frame clones only, with some absent. The table has about 130,000 clones, around 80% seen once. The length of the CDR3 is 15 residues. Germline V gives CDR1 GTSNPN, CDR2 SVGIG (reference sequence). Between the trimmed V and J ends, which lost 0 bases and 6 bases, there was a span of 18 bases. The clonotype was recovered from a man aged 30-40 years in good health and CMV-seropositive. Sequencing was done on a sample of PBMCs. The genes are TRBV30 and TRBJ2-7, with TRBD1 as a possible D gene (6 bases). CDR3 sequence: CAWSVGGQVGSEQYF. The CDR3 DNA reads TGTGCCTGGAGTGTAGGGGGTCAGGTAGGAAGCGAGCAGTACTTC. Looking up the rest from reference TRBV30 and TRBJ2-7 gives the full variable domain: SQTIHQWPATLVQPVGSPLSLECTVEGTSNPNLYWYRQAAGRGLQLLFYSVGIGQISSEVPQNLSASRPQDRQFILSSKKLLLSDSGFYLCAWSVGGQVGSEQYFGPGTRLTVT.